The present T cell receptor beta chain was sequenced within a study of T-cell memory formation after mild COVID-19. Overall study context: Clusters were largely donor specific. General study results and limits: Contracting CD4+ clones were located mainly in CM and EM, and CD8+ clones in EMRA. Certain responding clones were present in pre-infection memory, suggesting participation of cross-reactive memory.

The CDR3 has 13 residues. Germline V gives CDR1 SGHRS, CDR2 YFSETQ. V shed 2 bases and J 5 bases; nucleotides not matched to a gene: 2. TCRdb passed the 5' RACE reads through MiXCR, listing each CDR3 protein once. The sample includes over 35,000 distinct CDR3 sequences, nearly 9.5% of them seen just once. Turning to this clonotype: Its antigen is currently unknown.

Sequencing was performed on PBMCs or a T cell subset sorted from them (not recorded which). This sequence was found in an adult woman who had mild COVID-19 (a few samples of this study predate the infection). Cell type and time point are not known. V is TRBV5-1 and J is TRBJ2-3; TRBD1 matches at 7 bases. The CDR3: CASSLTGVDTQYF. DNA for the CDR3: TGCGCCAGCAGCTTAACAGGGGTAGATACGCAGTATTTT.